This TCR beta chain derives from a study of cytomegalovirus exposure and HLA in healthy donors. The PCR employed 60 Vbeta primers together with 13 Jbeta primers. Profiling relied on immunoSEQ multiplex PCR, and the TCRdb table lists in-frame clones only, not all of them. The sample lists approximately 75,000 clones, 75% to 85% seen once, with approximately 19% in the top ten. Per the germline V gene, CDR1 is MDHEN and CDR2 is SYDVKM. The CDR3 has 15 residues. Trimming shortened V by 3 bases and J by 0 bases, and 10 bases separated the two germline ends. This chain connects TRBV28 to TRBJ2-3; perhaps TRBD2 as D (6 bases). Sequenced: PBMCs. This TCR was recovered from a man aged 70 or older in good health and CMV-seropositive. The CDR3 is CASSFGGTSTDTQYF. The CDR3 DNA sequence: TGTGCCAGCAGTTTCGGCGGGACTAGCACAGATACGCAGTATTTT.